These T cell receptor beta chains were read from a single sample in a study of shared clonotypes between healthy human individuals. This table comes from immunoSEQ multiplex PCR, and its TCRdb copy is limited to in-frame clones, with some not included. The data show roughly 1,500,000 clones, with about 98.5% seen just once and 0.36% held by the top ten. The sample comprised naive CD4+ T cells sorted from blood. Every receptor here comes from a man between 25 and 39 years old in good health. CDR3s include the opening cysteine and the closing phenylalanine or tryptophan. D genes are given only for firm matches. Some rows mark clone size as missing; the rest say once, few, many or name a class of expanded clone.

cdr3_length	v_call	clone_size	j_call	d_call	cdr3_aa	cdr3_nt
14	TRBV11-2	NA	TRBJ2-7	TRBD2	CASSVAGGTYEQYF	TGTGCCAGCAGTGTAGCGGGGGGGACCTACGAGCAGTACTTC
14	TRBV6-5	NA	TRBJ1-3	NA	CASSGGYSGNTIYF	TGTGCCAGCTCCGGGGGATACTCTGGAAACACCATATATTTT
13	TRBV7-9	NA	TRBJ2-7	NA	CASSPTGFDEQYF	TGTGCCAGCAGCCCAACAGGGTTCGACGAGCAGTACTTC
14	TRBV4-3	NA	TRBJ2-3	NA	CASSQEQGPDTQYF	TGCGCCAGCAGCCAAGAGCAGGGGCCAGATACGCAGTATTTT
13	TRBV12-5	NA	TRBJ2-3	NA	CASLPDGADTQYF	TGTGCTAGTCTCCCAGATGGCGCAGATACGCAGTATTTT
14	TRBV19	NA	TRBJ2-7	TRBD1	CASSMSGGSYEQYF	TGTGCCAGTAGTATGTCAGGGGGCTCCTACGAGCAGTACTTC
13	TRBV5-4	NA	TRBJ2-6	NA	CASSLGTENVLTF	TGTGCCAGCAGCTTGGGGACAGAGAACGTCCTGACTTTC
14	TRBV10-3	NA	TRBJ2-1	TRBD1	CAISHGTGGNEQFF	TGTGCCATCAGCCATGGGACAGGAGGGAATGAGCAGTTCTTC
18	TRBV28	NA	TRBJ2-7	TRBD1	CASSLGTGGGLSLREQYF	TGTGCCAGCAGTTTAGGGACAGGGGGCGGCTTGTCTCTTAGGGAGCAGTACTTC
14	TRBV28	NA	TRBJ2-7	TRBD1	CASSLRQGAYEQYF	TGTGCCAGCAGTCTCCGACAGGGGGCCTACGAGCAGTACTTC
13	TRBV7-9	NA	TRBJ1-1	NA	CASSFSGNTEAFF	TGTGCCAGCAGCTTTTCAGGGAACACTGAAGCTTTCTTT
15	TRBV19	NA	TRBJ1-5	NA	CASSIGSGGWQPQHF	TGTGCCAGTAGTATTGGGTCGGGGGGCTGGCAGCCCCAGCATTTT
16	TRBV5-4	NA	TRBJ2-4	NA	CASSYDPSGAKNIQYF	TGTGCCAGCAGCTACGATCCCTCGGGAGCCAAAAACATTCAGTACTTC
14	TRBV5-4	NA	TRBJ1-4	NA	CASSLDIRGEKLFF	TGTGCCAGCAGCTTGGACATTCGGGGCGAAAAACTGTTTTTT
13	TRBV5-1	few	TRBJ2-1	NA	CASSWDTYNEQFF	TGCGCCAGCAGCTGGGACACCTACAATGAGCAGTTCTTC
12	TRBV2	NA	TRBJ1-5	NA	CASRYSNQPQHF	TGTGCCAGCAGGTACAGCAATCAGCCCCAGCATTTT
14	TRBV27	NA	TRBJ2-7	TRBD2	CASSLREKLYEQYF	TGTGCCAGCAGTTTGCGGGAGAAACTCTACGAGCAGTACTTC
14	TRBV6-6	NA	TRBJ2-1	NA	CASRFGSSYNEQFF	TGTGCCAGCAGGTTTGGCAGCTCCTACAATGAGCAGTTCTTC
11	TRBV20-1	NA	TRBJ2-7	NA	CSATLKNEQYF	TGCAGTGCTACCCTCAAGAACGAGCAGTACTTC
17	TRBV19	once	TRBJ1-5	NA	CASSVGGNRRPNQPQHF	TGTGCCAGTAGTGTTGGGGGTAACAGGCGCCCCAATCAGCCCCAGCATTTT
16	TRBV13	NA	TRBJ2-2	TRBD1	CASSLMAGGRTGELFF	TGTGCCAGCAGCTTAATGGCAGGGGGAAGGACCGGGGAGCTGTTTTTT
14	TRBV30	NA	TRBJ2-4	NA	CAWSVAGAKNIQYF	TGTGCCTGGAGTGTAGCAGGGGCCAAAAACATTCAGTACTTC
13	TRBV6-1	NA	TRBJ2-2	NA	CASSEQADGELFF	TGTGCCAGCAGTGAACAGGCGGACGGGGAGCTGTTTTTT
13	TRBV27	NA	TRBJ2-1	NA	CASARQDYNEQFF	TGTGCCAGCGCCAGACAGGATTACAATGAGCAGTTCTTC
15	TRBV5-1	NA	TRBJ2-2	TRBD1	CASSLVGQGAGELFF	TGCGCCAGCAGCTTGGTCGGACAGGGAGCCGGGGAGCTGTTTTTT
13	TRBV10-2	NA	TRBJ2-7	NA	CASSEGRSYEQYF	TGCGCCAGCAGTGAGGGCCGCTCCTACGAGCAGTACTTC
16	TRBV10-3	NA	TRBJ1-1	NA	CAIRETRDTMNTEAFF	TGTGCCATCAGGGAAACTCGGGACACGATGAACACTGAAGCTTTCTTT